Listed below are T cell receptor beta chains from one sample, sequenced in a study of blood T cell repertoires in COVID-19. Produced via immunoSEQ multiplex PCR; TCRdb's table is partial and in-frame only. The sample shows over 75,000 clones, 91% of them seen only once. Material for sequencing was peripheral blood. The source is a human donor with active COVID-19. The donor label of this sample is uncertain. CDR3s include the opening cysteine and the closing phenylalanine or tryptophan. The D gene is left open where the match is weak. The listing skips clone size in some rows; elsewhere it reads once, few, many or a size class.

j_gene	abundance	v_gene	d_gene	len	CDR3aa	CDR3nt
TRBJ2-2	-	TRBV7-8	TRBD2	19	CASSTRRLADRSGTGELFF	TGTGCCAGCAGCACCAGAAGACTAGCGGACCGGTCGGGCACCGGGGAGCTGTTTTTT
TRBJ2-5	-	TRBV7-9	-	14	CASSSQVYQETQYF	TGTGCCAGCAGCTCACAGGTCTACCAAGAGACCCAGTACTTC
TRBJ1-1	-	TRBV3-1/TRBV3-2	-	13	CASSFRDYTEAFF	TGTGCCAGCAGCTTTAGGGACTACACTGAAGCTTTCTTT
TRBJ2-7	-	TRBV5-1	-	14	CASRLGPSSYEQYF	TGCGCCAGCAGGTTGGGCCCCAGCTCCTACGAGCAGTACTTC
TRBJ2-1	-	TRBV5-1	TRBD2	17	CASSLEASGGFNNEQFF	TGCGCCAGCAGCTTGGAGGCTAGCGGGGGGTTCAACAATGAGCAGTTCTTC
TRBJ1-6	-	TRBV9	TRBD1	16	CASSAIDRGYNSPLHF	TGTGCCAGCAGCGCGATAGACAGGGGTTATAATTCACCCCTCCACTTT
TRBJ2-3	-	TRBV2	-	14	CASSKTISTDTQYF	TGTGCCAGCAGCAAGACTATTAGCACAGATACGCAGTATTTT
TRBJ2-3	-	TRBV24-1	-	14	CATSDFGLTDTQYF	TGTGCCACCAGTGATTTCGGGTTGACAGATACGCAGTATTTT
TRBJ2-7	-	TRBV2	-	15	CASSEMAASSYEQYF	TGTGCCAGCAGTGAAATGGCGGCGAGCTCCTACGAGCAGTACTTC
TRBJ2-5	-	TRBV19	TRBD2	13	CASAREDLETQYF	TGTGCCAGTGCCCGGGAGGATCTAGAGACCCAGTACTTC
TRBJ1-4	-	TRBV28	TRBD1	14	CASRQTGGSEKLFF	TGTGCCAGCAGACAGACAGGGGGCTCTGAAAAACTGTTTTTT
TRBJ2-3	-	TRBV6-5	-	16	CASSYSSPGFTDTQYF	TGTGCCAGCAGTTACTCGTCTCCAGGGTTCACAGATACGCAGTATTTT
TRBJ2-3	-	TRBV11-2	TRBD2	16	CASSNFRLAGLDTQYF	TGTGCCAGCAGCAACTTTCGACTAGCGGGGTTAGATACGCAGTATTTT
TRBJ1-5	-	TRBV19	-	17	CASSIDRYRSSNQPQHF	TGTGCCAGTAGTATAGATCGGTATAGAAGTAGCAATCAGCCCCAGCATTTT
TRBJ1-5	-	TRBV3-1/TRBV3-2	-	12	CASSQGSQPQHF	TGTGCCAGCAGCCAAGGTTCGCAGCCCCAGCATTTT
TRBJ1-6	-	TRBV5-1	TRBD1	17	CASSQLGQGADNSPLHF	TGCGCCAGCAGCCAACTGGGACAGGGGGCGGATAATTCACCCCTCCACTTT
TRBJ2-2	-	TRBV9	-	16	CASSPRQGRDTGELFF	TGTGCCAGCAGCCCACGACAGGGGAGGGACACCGGGGAGCTGTTTTTT
TRBJ2-1	-	TRBV5-4	TRBD2	16	CASSSPTSGGLGEQFF	TGTGCCAGCAGCTCCCCGACTAGCGGGGGCCTCGGGGAGCAGTTCTTC
TRBJ1-3	-	TRBV19	-	15	CASSESTESGNTIYF	TGTGCCAGTAGCGAATCGACAGAGTCTGGAAACACCATATATTTT
TRBJ1-2	-	TRBV2	TRBD1	14	CAGGQGVTEDGYTF	TGTGCCGGGGGACAGGGGGTCACGGAGGATGGCTACACCTTC
TRBJ2-1	-	TRBV18	TRBD1	18	CASSPPRTGRGVYNEQFF	TGTGCCAGCTCACCCCCTAGGACAGGGAGAGGCGTCTACAATGAGCAGTTCTTC
TRBJ1-2	-	TRBV5-5	-	13	CASSPGTGSGYTF	TGTGCCAGCAGCCCGGGTACAGGGAGTGGCTACACCTTC
TRBJ1-3	-	TRBV5-1	TRBD1	14	CASSSGQDGNTIYF	TGCGCCAGCAGCTCTGGACAGGATGGAAACACCATATATTTT
TRBJ2-7	-	TRBV6-5	TRBD1	16	CASSYSFGTVPYEQYF	TGTGCCAGCAGTTACTCATTCGGGACAGTACCCTACGAGCAGTACTTC
TRBJ1-1	-	TRBV7-2	TRBD1	15	CASSPVGQANTEAFF	TGTGCCAGCAGCCCCGTCGGACAGGCGAACACTGAAGCTTTCTTT
TRBJ2-3	once	TRBV5-1	TRBD1	16	CASSNPGTGPTDTQYF	TGCGCCAGCAGCAATCCCGGGACAGGGCCCACAGATACGCAGTATTTT
TRBJ2-1	-	TRBV7-9	TRBD2	15	CASSPPSGGPDEQFF	TGTGCCAGCAGCCCCCCTAGCGGGGGGCCCGATGAGCAGTTCTTC
TRBJ1-2	-	TRBV24-1	TRBD1	14	CATSDGTANYGYTF	TGTGCCACCAGTGACGGGACAGCTAACTATGGCTACACCTTC
TRBJ2-1	-	TRBV19	-	15	CASSRGQFIGNEQFF	TGTGCCAGTAGTAGAGGACAGTTCATTGGGAATGAGCAGTTCTTC
TRBJ2-1	-	TRBV7-2	-	17	CASSPRAGGDTYNEQFF	TGTGCCAGCAGCCCGAGGGCCGGGGGTGACACCTACAATGAGCAGTTCTTC
TRBJ2-3	once	TRBV11-2	TRBD2	16	CASSLRGLAGTDTQYF	TGTGCCAGCAGCTTACGGGGACTAGCGGGCACAGATACGCAGTATTTT
TRBJ2-1	-	TRBV29-1	TRBD2	12	CSVERGGNEQFF	TGCAGCGTTGAGCGGGGGGGCAATGAGCAGTTCTTC
TRBJ2-4	-	TRBV9	TRBD1	14	CASSPQTGGNIQYF	TGTGCCAGCAGCCCTCAGACAGGGGGGAACATTCAGTACTTC
TRBJ2-5	-	TRBV5-1	-	13	CASSSNDQETQYF	TGCGCCAGCAGCTCCAATGACCAAGAGACCCAGTACTTC
TRBJ2-5	-	TRBV7-7	TRBD2	16	CASSLSPGGAGETQYF	TGTGCTAGCAGCTTAAGCCCCGGGGGGGCCGGAGAGACCCAGTACTTC
TRBJ2-1	-	TRBV6-2/TRBV6-3	TRBD2	15	CASSQSTSGVNEQFF	TGTGCCAGCAGCCAATCGACTAGCGGGGTTAATGAGCAGTTCTTC
TRBJ1-4	-	TRBV5-8	-	14	CASSNHGGSEKLFF	TGTGCCAGCAGCAACCACGGGGGGTCTGAAAAACTGTTTTTT
TRBJ2-3	-	TRBV7-9	-	16	CASSPRRLGMADTQYF	TGTGCCAGCAGCCCCCGGCGACTAGGAATGGCAGATACGCAGTATTTT
TRBJ2-3	once	TRBV15	-	20	CATSRDVPNFSEVGTDTQYF	TGTGCCACCAGCAGAGATGTCCCCAATTTTTCGGAGGTGGGCACAGATACGCAGTATTTT
TRBJ2-2	-	TRBV15	-	14	CATSSEANTGELFF	TGTGCCACCAGCAGTGAGGCGAACACCGGGGAGCTGTTTTTT
TRBJ2-5	-	TRBV6-6	-	14	CATHPLGAQGTQYF	TGTGCCACCCACCCGTTGGGGGCGCAGGGGACCCAGTACTTC
TRBJ1-5	once	TRBV19	TRBD1	15	CASSMQGADDQPQHF	TGTGCCAGTAGTATGCAGGGGGCGGACGATCAGCCCCAGCATTTT
TRBJ2-7	-	TRBV2	TRBD1	16	CASSERGTGGPYEQYF	TGTGCCAGCAGTGAACGGGGGACAGGGGGCCCCTACGAGCAGTACTTC
TRBJ2-3	-	TRBV24-1	TRBD1	17	CATSDLTGTGVSDTQYF	TGTGCCACCAGTGATTTGACCGGGACAGGGGTATCAGATACGCAGTATTTT
TRBJ1-4	-	TRBV9	TRBD1	15	CASSVDRTGGEKLFF	TGTGCCAGCAGCGTCGATCGGACAGGAGGCGAAAAACTGTTTTTT